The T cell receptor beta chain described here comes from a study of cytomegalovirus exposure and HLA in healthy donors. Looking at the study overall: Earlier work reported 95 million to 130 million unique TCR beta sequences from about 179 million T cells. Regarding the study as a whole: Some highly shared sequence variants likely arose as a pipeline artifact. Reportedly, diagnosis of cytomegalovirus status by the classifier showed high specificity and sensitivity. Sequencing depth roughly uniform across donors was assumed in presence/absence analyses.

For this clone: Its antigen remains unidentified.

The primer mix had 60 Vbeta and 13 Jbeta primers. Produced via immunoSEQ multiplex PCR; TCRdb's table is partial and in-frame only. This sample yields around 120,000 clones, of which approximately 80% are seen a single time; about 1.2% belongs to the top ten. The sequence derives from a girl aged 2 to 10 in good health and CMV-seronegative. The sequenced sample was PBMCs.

The CDR3 coding sequence is TGTGCCAGCAGTTTCCCCAGGGGGCCGAACACCGGGGAGCTGTTTTTT. This encodes CASSFPRGPNTGELFF. The chain carries TRBV28 and TRBJ2-2, with TRBD1 identical over 8 bases. The CDR3 is 16 amino acids. The V gene's germline CDR1 is MDHEN and CDR2 SYDVKM. V lost 3 bases and J lost 0; bases outside the gene matches: 3.